The next 17 T cell receptor beta chains were all read from a single sample in a study of T-cell reconstitution after alpha-beta-depleted transplantation in children (dated by TCRdb to the mid-2010s). The treatment or condition label corresponds to: allogeneic hematopoietic cell transplantation with graft depleted of TCRalphabeta T cells and CD19 B cells. Library prep was done by PCR. Sequencing was performed on an Illumina HiSeq 2500. Molecular barcoding was employed in the preparation of TCR libraries, with unique molecular identifiers being used to normalize TCRbeta repertoire quantification. In TCRdb, the public reads were trimmed at Q25 with fastp and aligned with MiXCR, with productive beta chains retained. Each record represents a unique CDR3 protein, reported with the most common genes and DNA among its rows. The sample contains 700,000 to 950,000 distinct CDR3 sequences, 16% of them found a single time. Approximately 5% of the sample belongs to the ten largest clones.

Source: PBMCs, mostly from graft donor cells, taken 360 days after TCRalphabeta/CD19-depleted stem cell transplant. Every receptor here comes from a male patient aged 10 to 17 who had a stem cell transplant for acute lymphoblastic leukemia, so the T cells may come from the graft donor.

This clonotype was detected many times. The chain combines TRBV10-3 with TRBJ2-3, with D maybe TRBD1 (6 bases). The CDR3 runs 16 residues. With 0 bases removed from V and 5 bases from J, the gap between germline ends came to 15 bases. The germline gives CDR1 ENHRY, CDR2 SYGVKD. DNA for the CDR3: TGTGCCATCAGTGAGTCGGAGGCAGGGGCTGGAGATACGCAGTATTTT. This translates into CAISESEAGAGDTQYF.

The CDR3 coding sequence is TGCGCCAGCAGCTCGGGGACTATCCAAGAGACCCAGTACTTC. Protein sequence: CASSSGTIQETQYF. The rearrangement joins TRBV5-1 to TRBJ2-5, with TRBD2 identical over 7 bases. Germline V gene data show CDR1 as SGHRS and CDR2 as YFSETQ. CDR3 length: 14 amino acids. Trimming at V came to 3 bases and at J to 1 base, leaving 3 bases not matched to a gene. Full variable domain (rest looked up from reference TRBV5-1 and TRBJ2-5): KAGVTQTPRYLIKTRGQQVTLSCSPISGHRSVSWYQQTPGQGLQFLFEYFSETQRNKGNFPGRFSGRQFSNSRSEMNVSTLELGDSALYLCASSSGTIQETQYFGPGTRLLVL.

Of note for this clonotype: A read error may produce the germline difference seen at one junction end. This sequence joins TRBV2 and TRBJ2-6; the D gene could be TRBD1 or TRBD2 (5 bases each). Germline assignment: CDR1 SNHLY and CDR2 FYNNEI. The CDR3 loop spans 18 amino acids. CDR3 sequence: CTSSPERGRLSGANVLTF. CDR3 in DNA: TGTACCAGCAGTCCCGAGAGGGGTCGGCTCTCTGGGGCCAACGTCCTGACTTTC. The variable domain in full, completed from reference TRBV2 and TRBJ2-6, reads EPEVTQTPSHQVTQMGQEVILRCVPISNHLYFYWYRQILGQKVEFLVSFYNNEISEKSEIFDDQFSVERPDGSNFTLKIRSTKLEDSAMYFCTSSPERGRLSGANVLTFGAGSRLTVL.

This chain links TRBV6-2 or TRBV6-3 with TRBJ2-7, with D possibly TRBD1 on 6 matching bases. CDR1 and CDR2 (germline): MNHEY, SVGEGT. Trimming removed 5 bases at V and 1 base at J, with 15 bases between. The CDR3 is made up of 15 amino acids. The CDR3 DNA reads TGTGCCAGCAGTCTCATCACAGGGCAGTCCTACGAGCAGTACTTC. Its translation is CASSLITGQSYEQYF.

This clonotype showed up just a few times. V gene TRBV29-1 combines with J gene TRBJ1-5; tentatively, D is TRBD1 (5 bases). The CDR3 loop spans 14 amino acids. Trimming removed 4 bases at V and 6 bases at J, with 16 bases between. Germline loops: CDR1 SQVTM, CDR2 ANQGSEA. CDR3 sequence reads: CSVGGRGLGQPQHF. CDR3 DNA: TGCAGCGTTGGGGGACGGGGACTCGGTCAGCCCCAGCATTTT.

This chain uses TRBV15 with TRBJ2-5; TRBD1 matches at 7 bases. The CDR3 spans 16 residues. Unmatched junction bases numbered 13, after V lost 0 bases and J lost 9 bases. Per the germline V gene, CDR1 is LNHNV and CDR2 is YYDKDF (reference sequence). CDR3 DNA: TGTGCCACCAGCAGAGATCTAAACAGGGGCAATTTGGCCCAGTACTTC. The encoded protein is CATSRDLNRGNLAQYF.

At least ten counts were recorded for this clonotype. The genes are TRBV10-3 and TRBJ2-5, with 14 positions matching TRBD2. The CDR3 is 17 residues long. J was trimmed by 3 bases and V by 6 bases; bases with no gene match: 9. CDR1 and CDR2 (germline): ENHRY, SYGVKD. The CDR3: CAIRDPGLAGEKETQYF. DNA of the CDR3: TGTGCCATCAGGGATCCGGGACTAGCGGGAGAAAAAGAGACCCAGTACTTC.

This clonotype was detected a few times. The chain recombines TRBV12-5 with TRBJ2-2; 8 bases match TRBD1. With 5 bases clipped from V and 4 bases from J, the junction kept 6 bases outside the gene matches. The CDR3 has 15 amino acids. Germline V CDR1 and CDR2: LGHNT, FRNRAP. The CDR3 spells CASGPDRVGTGELFF. In DNA form, the CDR3 reads TGTGCTAGTGGTCCGGACAGGGTGGGCACCGGGGAGCTGTTTTTT. Full variable domain (rest looked up from reference TRBV12-5 and TRBJ2-2): DARVTQTPRHKVTEMGQEVTMRCQPILGHNTVFWYRQTMMQGLELLAYFRNRAPLDDSGMPKDRFSAEMPDATLATLKIQPSEPRDSAVYFCASGPDRVGTGELFFGEGSRLTVL.

The chain is built from TRBV3-1 and TRBJ2-7; 10 bases agree with TRBD2. V dropped 4 bases and J dropped 6; count of bases not matched to a gene: 9. The CDR3 runs to 15 residues. Germline CDR1 reads LGHDT; CDR2 reads YNNKEL (reference sequence). CDR3 DNA: TGTGCCAGCAGCCGAGAGCGGGAGGGGTACGGCGAGCAGTACTTC. It specifies CASSREREGYGEQYF.

The sample holds a few counts of this clonotype. The chain carries TRBV12-3 or TRBV12-4 and TRBJ2-7; no reliable D call. The CDR3 consists of 14 residues. The V gene lost 3 bases and the J gene lost 2 bases, with 11 bases spanning the gap. CDR3 in amino acids: CASSFRQRPYEQYF. CDR3 sequence (DNA): TGTGCCAGCAGTTTTCGTCAGCGACCCTACGAGCAGTACTTC.

This chain links TRBV19 with TRBJ2-7, with no clear D. The germline V gene has CDR1 LNHDA and CDR2 SQIVND (reference sequence). The CDR3 is made up of 16 amino acids. The V and J ends lost 4 bases and 2 bases respectively, with 18 bases between them. The CDR3: CASSSDGRFKPYEQYF. For the CDR3, the DNA is TGTGCCAGTAGTAGCGATGGTCGGTTTAAACCCTACGAGCAGTACTTC.

Ten or more counts support this clonotype. This chain connects TRBV7-9 to TRBJ2-1, with D uncertain. Germline CDR1 and CDR2: SEHNR and FQNEAQ (reference sequence). This CDR3 comprises 16 residues. V was trimmed by 2 bases and J by 5 bases, leaving 16 bases between them. The CDR3 bases are TGTGCCAGCAGCTTACTTATAGGCCCCTGGGACAATGAGCAGTTCTTC. This gives the protein CASSLLIGPWDNEQFF.

The CDR3 reads CASSLERVPYNSPLHF. DNA of the CDR3: TGTGCCAGCAGCTTAGAAAGGGTCCCCTATAATTCACCCCTCCACTTT. The chain uses TRBV7-8 and TRBJ1-6; D uncertain. The CDR3 is made up of 16 amino acids. The germline CDR1 and CDR2 sequences are SGHVS and FQNEAQ. V gave up 1 base and J gave up 2 bases, with 9 bases separating them.

V is TRBV27 and J is TRBJ2-7; 9 positions agree with TRBD2. This CDR3 region has 15 residues. Germline values: CDR1 MNHEY, CDR2 SMNVEV (reference sequence). Trimming took 6 bases from V and 5 from J; bases not matched to a gene: 11. The CDR3 reads CASSRFLAGRHEQYF. CDR3 coding DNA: TGTGCCAGCAGCCGATTTCTAGCGGGAAGACACGAGCAGTACTTC.

With respect to this clonotype: Given a much more abundant clone one base away, this may be a read error. The J gene is TRBJ2-1, the V gene TRBV3-1; 9 bases match TRBD2. The V gene's germline CDR1 is LGHDT and CDR2 YNNKEL (reference sequence). The J segment lost 1 base and the V segment lost 8 bases, leaving 15 bases of the junction unmatched. The CDR3 runs to 18 residues. The CDR3 nucleotides read TGTGCCAGCTGTTCCACCGGGGTAGCGGGAGCGTCCTACAATGAGCAGTTCTTC. The encoded protein is CASCSTGVAGASYNEQFF.

There are many counts of this clonotype. The chain couples TRBV12-3 or TRBV12-4 to TRBJ2-4; D might be TRBD1 or TRBD2, each matching 6 bases. The CDR3 is made up of 14 amino acids. Trimming took off 6 bases at V and 2 bases at J, with 11 bases between the two ends. The CDR3 DNA reads TGTGCCAGCAGAAGAGGGGGGCCCAAAAACATTCAGTACTTC. Its protein is CASRRGGPKNIQYF.

The chain joins TRBV29-1 to TRBJ1-6; 7 bases fit TRBD1. The CDR3 runs to 12 residues. In germline, CDR1 is SQVTM, CDR2 ANQGSEA. V dropped 6 bases and J dropped 16; count of bases not matched to a gene: 12. This CDR3 is CSVQAADRVLHF. The CDR3 coding sequence is TGCAGCGTCCAAGCAGCAGACAGGGTACTCCACTTT.